This T cell receptor (beta chain) comes out of a study of beta chain features in type 1 diabetes. Notes on this clone: Its antigen is as yet unknown.

General study points: Moderate yet significant TCRB CDR3 shortening was seen in Type 1 diabetes patients in all four CD4+ subsets.

The entirety of the isolated RNA underwent reverse transcription, so expressed TCRB transcripts were sequenced. Sequencing was performed with immunoSEQ multiplex PCR; in TCRdb, only in-frame clones are kept and a portion is missing. The repertoire consists of under 500,000 clones, with 30% occurring once and the leading ten covering 0.06% to 0.07%. Germline V gives CDR1 MGHRA, CDR2 YSYEKL. With 0 bases clipped from V and 1 base from J, the junction kept 11 bases outside the gene matches. The CDR3 has 20 residues. V usage is TRBV4-1 and J usage is TRBJ2-1; 11 positions agree with TRBD2. The sequence derives from a man between 18 and 35 years old in good health. The sequenced material came from naive CD4+ T cells from blood. CDR3 sequence (DNA): TGCGCCAGCAGCCAAGAAGCGGGAACTAGCGGGAGTCCTTCCTACAATGAGCAGTTCTTC. It codes for CASSQEAGTSGSPSYNEQFF.